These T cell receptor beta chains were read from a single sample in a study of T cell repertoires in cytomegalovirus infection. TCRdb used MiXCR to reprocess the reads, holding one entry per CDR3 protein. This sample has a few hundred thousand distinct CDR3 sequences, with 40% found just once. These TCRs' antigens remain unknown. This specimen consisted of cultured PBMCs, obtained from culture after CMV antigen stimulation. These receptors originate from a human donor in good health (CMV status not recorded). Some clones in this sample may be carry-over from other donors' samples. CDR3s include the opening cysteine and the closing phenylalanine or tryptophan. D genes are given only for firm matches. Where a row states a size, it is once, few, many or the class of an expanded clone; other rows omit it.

CDR3 protein: CASSKIQGEVHYEQYF
CDR3 DNA: TGTGCCAGCAGCAAAATACAGGGGGAGGTACACTACGAGCAGTACTTC
V gene: TRBV7-8
D gene: TRBD1
J gene: TRBJ2-7
clone size: few

CDR3 protein: CASSMSRDRGEKLFF
CDR3 DNA: TGTGCCAGTAGTATGAGCCGGGACAGGGGTGAAAAACTGTTTTTT
V gene: TRBV19
D gene: TRBD1
J gene: TRBJ1-4
clone size: .

CDR3 protein: CAGGGRANTEAFF
CDR3 DNA: TGTGCCGGAGGGGGACGGGCGAACACTGAAGCTTTCTTT
V gene: TRBV2
D gene: .
J gene: TRBJ1-1
clone size: .

CDR3 protein: CASSLAGTGGPYEQYF
CDR3 DNA: TGTGCCAGCAGCTTAGCGGGGACAGGGGGACCCTACGAGCAGTACTTC
V gene: TRBV7-9
D gene: TRBD1
J gene: TRBJ2-7
clone size: .

CDR3 protein: CASSLESNYGYTF
CDR3 DNA: TGTGCCAGCAGTTTGGAGTCCAACTATGGCTACACCTTC
V gene: TRBV12-3/TRBV12-4
D gene: .
J gene: TRBJ1-2
clone size: .

CDR3 protein: CASSSLAGAQETQYF
CDR3 DNA: TGTGCCAGCAGCTCCTTAGCGGGGGCGCAAGAGACCCAGTACTTC
V gene: TRBV7-8
D gene: TRBD2
J gene: TRBJ2-5
clone size: .

CDR3 protein: CASSLAWTGGAEQYF
CDR3 DNA: TGTGCCAGCAGTTTAGCCTGGACCGGAGGGGCCGAGCAGTACTTC
V gene: TRBV12-3/TRBV12-4
D gene: .
J gene: TRBJ2-7
clone size: few

CDR3 protein: CASSPPWQNYGYTF
CDR3 DNA: TGTGCCAGCAGCCCCCCCTGGCAGAACTATGGCTACACCTTC
V gene: TRBV7-2
D gene: .
J gene: TRBJ1-2
clone size: few

CDR3 protein: CASLGRGGYEQYF
CDR3 DNA: TGTGCCAGCTTAGGTCGGGGAGGATACGAGCAGTACTTC
V gene: TRBV3-1
D gene: .
J gene: TRBJ2-7
clone size: .

CDR3 protein: CASSATGGHQPQHF
CDR3 DNA: TGTGCCAGCTCAGCGACAGGGGGACATCAGCCCCAGCATTTT
V gene: TRBV18
D gene: TRBD1
J gene: TRBJ1-5
clone size: .

CDR3 protein: CARPVSGYF
CDR3 DNA: TGTGCCCGCCCCGTTTCGGGGTATTTT
V gene: TRBV11-2
D gene: .
J gene: TRBJ2-3
clone size: .

CDR3 protein: CASSLDPKVLAGRRTDTQYF
CDR3 DNA: TGTGCCAGCAGCTTGGATCCGAAAGTTTTAGCGGGACGAAGAACAGATACGCAGTATTTT
V gene: TRBV5-4
D gene: TRBD2
J gene: TRBJ2-3
clone size: .

CDR3 protein: CASSAQIEAFF
CDR3 DNA: TGTGCCAGCAGCGCGCAAATTGAAGCTTTCTTT
V gene: TRBV7-2
D gene: .
J gene: TRBJ1-1
clone size: few

CDR3 protein: CASSLRAGVTGELFF
CDR3 DNA: TGTGCCAGCAGTTTGAGAGCGGGAGTAACCGGGGAGCTGTTTTTT
V gene: TRBV6-2/TRBV6-3
D gene: TRBD2
J gene: TRBJ2-2
clone size: .

CDR3 protein: CASRDSGQLNSPLHF
CDR3 DNA: TGTGCCAGCCGGGACAGTGGACAATTGAATTCACCCCTCCACTTT
V gene: TRBV25-1
D gene: TRBD1
J gene: TRBJ1-6
clone size: .

CDR3 protein: CASSGPEATYEQYF
CDR3 DNA: TGTGCCAGCAGTGGTCCGGAGGCCACCTACGAGCAGTACTTC
V gene: TRBV6-1
D gene: .
J gene: TRBJ2-7
clone size: few

CDR3 protein: CASRRGVRTGELFF
CDR3 DNA: TGTGCCAGCAGGCGGGGTGTTAGGACCGGGGAGCTGTTTTTT
V gene: TRBV6-6
D gene: .
J gene: TRBJ2-2
clone size: few

CDR3 protein: CASSPGMMNEKLFF
CDR3 DNA: TGTGCCAGCTCACCAGGGATGATGAATGAAAAACTGTTTTTT
V gene: TRBV18
D gene: .
J gene: TRBJ1-4
clone size: .

CDR3 protein: CASSLRLASGGGEQFF
CDR3 DNA: TGTGCCAGCAGCTTAAGGCTGGCTAGCGGGGGAGGTGAGCAGTTCTTC
V gene: TRBV7-2
D gene: TRBD2
J gene: TRBJ2-1
clone size: .

CDR3 protein: CASNSPSGSSTDTQYF
CDR3 DNA: TGTGCCAGCAACTCACCTAGCGGCTCTAGCACAGATACGCAGTATTTT
V gene: TRBV5-4
D gene: TRBD2
J gene: TRBJ2-3
clone size: .

CDR3 protein: CASRPGQNTDTQYF
CDR3 DNA: TGTGCCAGCAGACCGGGACAGAACACAGATACGCAGTATTTT
V gene: TRBV28
D gene: TRBD1
J gene: TRBJ2-3
clone size: few

CDR3 protein: CASSQVKNTDPEKLFF
CDR3 DNA: TGCGCCAGCAGCCAAGTGAAGAACACGGACCCTGAAAAACTGTTTTTT
V gene: TRBV4-1
D gene: .
J gene: TRBJ1-4
clone size: .

CDR3 protein: CASSLGLSGNQPQHF
CDR3 DNA: TGTGCCAGCAGCTTAGGACTCAGTGGGAATCAGCCCCAGCATTTT
V gene: TRBV7-2
D gene: .
J gene: TRBJ1-5
clone size: few

CDR3 protein: CASRRDTTGTNEKLFF
CDR3 DNA: TGTGCCAGCAGAAGGGACACCACGGGGACTAATGAAAAACTGTTTTTT
V gene: TRBV28
D gene: .
J gene: TRBJ1-4
clone size: .

CDR3 protein: CASANDRRKGNEQFF
CDR3 DNA: TGTGCTAGTGCCAATGACAGGAGGAAGGGGAATGAGCAGTTCTTC
V gene: TRBV12-5
D gene: .
J gene: TRBJ2-1
clone size: .

CDR3 protein: CASSMRGALFF
CDR3 DNA: TGTGCCAGTAGTATGAGGGGGGCACTGTTCTTC
V gene: TRBV19
D gene: .
J gene: TRBJ2-1
clone size: .

CDR3 protein: CASSEMAGYTF
CDR3 DNA: TGTGCCAGCAGTGAAATGGCTGGCTACACCTTC
V gene: TRBV25-1
D gene: .
J gene: TRBJ1-2
clone size: .

CDR3 protein: CASSQEFRIATNEKLFF
CDR3 DNA: TGCGCCAGCAGCCAAGAGTTCAGGATCGCAACTAATGAAAAACTGTTTTTT
V gene: TRBV4-3
D gene: .
J gene: TRBJ1-4
clone size: .

CDR3 protein: CASSFASGEQYF
CDR3 DNA: TGTGCCAGCAGCTTTGCTAGCGGCGAGCAGTACTTC
V gene: TRBV7-2
D gene: TRBD2
J gene: TRBJ2-7
clone size: few

CDR3 protein: CASSYGREGQPQHF
CDR3 DNA: TGTGCCAGCAGTTACGGCAGGGAAGGTCAGCCCCAGCATTTT
V gene: TRBV6-2/TRBV6-3
D gene: .
J gene: TRBJ1-5
clone size: few

CDR3 protein: CASSLTRFGWREGFNEQLF
CDR3 DNA: TGTGCCAGCAGCTTAACCCGGTTCGGGTGGCGGGAGGGCTTCAATGAGCAGCTCTTC
V gene: TRBV7-2
D gene: TRBD2
J gene: TRBJ2-1
clone size: .

CDR3 protein: CASSPQRSAGEQYF
CDR3 DNA: TGTGCCAGCTCACCACAACGTAGCGCGGGGGAGCAGTACTTC
V gene: TRBV18
D gene: .
J gene: TRBJ2-7
clone size: .

CDR3 protein: CASSPPAGAEETQYF
CDR3 DNA: TGTGCCAGCTCACCACCGGCGGGGGCGGAAGAGACCCAGTACTTC
V gene: TRBV18
D gene: .
J gene: TRBJ2-5
clone size: .

CDR3 protein: CASSQQIGQGIDYEQYF
CDR3 DNA: TGTGCCAGCAGCCAACAAATAGGACAGGGGATAGACTACGAGCAGTACTTC
V gene: TRBV14
D gene: TRBD1
J gene: TRBJ2-7
clone size: .

CDR3 protein: CASSRGGVQSKNIQYF
CDR3 DNA: TGCGCCAGCAGCCGAGGCGGGGTACAGAGCAAAAACATTCAGTACTTC
V gene: TRBV5-1
D gene: .
J gene: TRBJ2-4
clone size: few

CDR3 protein: CASRNPPGGELFF
CDR3 DNA: TGTGCCAGCAGGAATCCGCCGGGGGGGGAGCTGTTTTTT
V gene: TRBV6-2/TRBV6-3
D gene: .
J gene: TRBJ2-2
clone size: few

CDR3 protein: CARSRRPNEQFF
CDR3 DNA: TGTGCCAGGAGCCGAAGACCCAATGAGCAGTTCTTC
V gene: TRBV6-2/TRBV6-3
D gene: .
J gene: TRBJ2-1
clone size: .

CDR3 protein: CASCLNPDGLYEQYF
CDR3 DNA: TGTGCCAGCTGCTTGAACCCGGACGGGCTCTACGAGCAGTACTTC
V gene: TRBV6-8
D gene: .
J gene: TRBJ2-7
clone size: .

CDR3 protein: CASRLNSGPKGVGF
CDR3 DNA: TGTGCCAGCAGGCTCAACTCGGGACCCAAGGGTGTCGGGTTT
V gene: TRBV2
D gene: .
J gene: TRBJ1-4
clone size: .

CDR3 protein: CSAGWDRATGELFF
CDR3 DNA: TGCAGCGCCGGTTGGGACAGGGCTACCGGGGAGCTGTTTTTT
V gene: TRBV29-1
D gene: TRBD1
J gene: TRBJ2-2
clone size: few

CDR3 protein: CASRGTYHTQYF
CDR3 DNA: TGTGCCAGCAGAGGCACATACCATACGCAGTATTTT
V gene: TRBV2
D gene: .
J gene: TRBJ2-3
clone size: few

CDR3 protein: CASSSGDGRASLHTDTQYF
CDR3 DNA: TGTGCCAGCAGCTCAGGAGATGGTAGGGCTAGCCTTCACACAGATACGCAGTATTTT
V gene: TRBV7-2
D gene: .
J gene: TRBJ2-3
clone size: .

CDR3 protein: CASSYSNGVEEKLFF
CDR3 DNA: TGTGCCAGCAGTTACTCGAACGGGGTCGAGGAAAAACTGTTTTTT
V gene: TRBV6-5
D gene: .
J gene: TRBJ1-4
clone size: many

CDR3 protein: CASSLVGGGETEAFF
CDR3 DNA: TGTGCCAGCAGCCTCGTCGGGGGCGGTGAAACTGAAGCTTTCTTT
V gene: TRBV7-8
D gene: .
J gene: TRBJ1-1
clone size: .

CDR3 protein: CASSPSGKDYEQYF
CDR3 DNA: TGTGCCAGCAGCCCCAGCGGGAAGGACTACGAGCAGTACTTC
V gene: TRBV7-9
D gene: TRBD2
J gene: TRBJ2-7
clone size: few

CDR3 protein: CASSPSPGQGSDTQYF
CDR3 DNA: TGTGCCAGCAGTCCATCACCGGGACAGGGTTCAGATACGCAGTATTTT
V gene: TRBV28
D gene: TRBD1
J gene: TRBJ2-3
clone size: .

CDR3 protein: CASSIVYLLEGYTF
CDR3 DNA: TGTGCCAGTAGTATTGTCTATCTCCTGGAGGGCTACACCTTC
V gene: TRBV19
D gene: .
J gene: TRBJ1-2
clone size: .

CDR3 protein: CASSLPPGGIDTQYF
CDR3 DNA: TGTGCCAGCAGCTTACCACCCGGGGGAATAGATACGCAGTATTTT
V gene: TRBV4-2
D gene: .
J gene: TRBJ2-3
clone size: .

CDR3 protein: CASNAGRYTEAFF
CDR3 DNA: TGTGCCAGCAATGCAGGGAGGTACACTGAAGCTTTCTTT
V gene: TRBV2
D gene: .
J gene: TRBJ1-1
clone size: .